One and the same sample provided the 30 T cell receptor beta chains below, sequenced in a study of identical twins. MiXCR, run by TCRdb on the 5' RACE reads, gives a single entry per CDR3 protein. Seen here are under 450,000 distinct CDR3 sequences, roughly 20% observed once, and the top ten hold about 12%. Sequencing was done on a sample of naive T cells sorted from blood. Source of these receptors: a man between 45 and 60 years old in good health.

This clonotype was counted ten times or more. V is TRBV12-3 or TRBV12-4 and J is TRBJ2-7, with D possibly TRBD1 on 5 matching bases. V was pared by 3 bases and J by 5 bases, with 8 bases between. This CDR3 spans 12 amino acids. The CDR3 loop reads CASSLTRDEQYF. The CDR3 DNA sequence: TGTGCCAGCAGTTTGACCAGGGACGAGCAGTACTTC.

There are a few counts of this clonotype. The chain couples TRBV5-8 to TRBJ2-6, with TRBD1 matching 7 bases. This CDR3 contains 17 residues. The V and J ends lost 4 bases and 2 bases, in that order; junction bases with no gene match: 9. Germline lookup yields CDR1 SGHTS and CDR2 YDEGEE. The CDR3 DNA is TGTGCCAGCAGCCGACAGGGAACCAGAACTGGGGCCAACGTCCTGACTTTC. It codes for CASSRQGTRTGANVLTF.

CDR3 nucleotide sequence: TGCAGCGTTACAGGGGGCTCATCCTACAATGAGCAGTTCTTC. This codes for CSVTGGSSYNEQFF. V usage is TRBV29-1 and J usage is TRBJ2-1; 9 nucleotides align to TRBD1. The length of the CDR3 is 14 residues. The V segment lost 5 bases and the J segment 1 base; nucleotides outside the gene matches: 3. The germline gives CDR1 SQVTM, CDR2 ANQGSEA.

Ten or more counts support this clonotype. The gene calls are TRBV4-3 and TRBJ2-3; 7 bases agree with TRBD1. This CDR3 spans 17 amino acids. The trim removed 0 bases at V and 4 bases at J, leaving 10 bases unmatched. CDR1 and CDR2 (germline): LGHNA, YSLEER. The CDR3 region is CASSQDRVRGLADTQYF. DNA for the CDR3: TGCGCCAGCAGCCAAGATAGAGTGAGGGGGCTTGCAGATACGCAGTATTTT.

This clonotype was counted between two and nine times. The gene calls are TRBV10-3 and TRBJ2-7, with TRBD2 matching over 7 bases. Germline V gene sequence: CDR1 ENHRY, CDR2 SYGVKD. This CDR3 has 14 amino acids. Trimming cost V 6 bases and J 6 bases; bases outside gene matches: 11. In nucleotides, the CDR3 is TGTGCCATCAGCCAGGACCTAGGGGAGGGCGAGCAGTACTTC. Its translation is CAISQDLGEGEQYF.

This clonotype was seen a handful of times. The rearrangement joins TRBV5-6 to TRBJ2-5, with no clear D. Per germline, CDR1 SGHDT and CDR2 YYEEEE. CDR3 length equals 14 residues. V gave up 4 bases and J gave up 0 bases, with 10 bases separating them. CDR3 amino acids: CASSRGRNQETQYF. The CDR3 region has the DNA TGTGCCAGCAGCCGCGGACGGAACCAAGAGACCCAGTACTTC.

This clonotype has at least ten counts. The chain joins TRBV5-5 to TRBJ2-1, with 7 bases lining up with TRBD1. The J segment lost 0 bases and the V segment lost 1 base, leaving 4 bases of the junction unmatched. CDR1 is SGHKS and CDR2 is YYEKEE in the germline V gene (reference sequence). The CDR3 totals 16 residues. CDR3 sequence reads: CASSLSQGNSYNEQFF. The CDR3 DNA follows: TGTGCCAGCAGCTTGTCACAGGGGAACTCCTACAATGAGCAGTTCTTC. Drawing the rest from reference TRBV5-5 and TRBJ2-1, the complete variable domain is DAGVTQSPTHLIKTRGQQVTLRCSPISGHKSVSWYQQVLGQGPQFIFQYYEKEERGRGNFPDRFSARQFPNYSSELNVNALLLGDSALYLCASSLSQGNSYNEQFFGPGTRLTVL.

CDR3 sequence (DNA): TGTGCCAGCAGCATTAGCGGGAGGGCCAACAGCTACAATGAGCAGTTCTTC. It yields the protein CASSISGRANSYNEQFF. V and J are TRBV9 and TRBJ2-1; 11 bases line up with TRBD2. Per the germline V gene, CDR1 is SGDLS and CDR2 is YYNGEE. The CDR3 runs 17 residues. V gave up 4 bases and J gave up 3 bases; unmatched junction bases: 9.

V and J are TRBV10-2 and TRBJ2-6; 11 nucleotides align to TRBD1. V lost 8 bases to trimming and J lost 4 bases; unmatched junction nucleotides: 7. CDR1 and CDR2 (germline): WSHSY, SAAADI. This CDR3 is built from 16 residues. CDR3 DNA: TGCGCCAGCGGCCGGGACAGGGGGGCCGGGGCCAACGTCCTGACTTTC. This gives the protein CASGRDRGAGANVLTF.

The chain carries TRBV20-1 and TRBJ2-7; 7 bases line up with TRBD2. V shed 3 bases, J shed 2 bases, and the junction held 4 bases outside the gene matches. CDR1 and CDR2 (germline): DFQATT, SNEGSKA (reference sequence). The CDR3 totals 13 residues. CDR3 protein: CSASGGEAYEQYF. CDR3 sequence (DNA): TGCAGTGCTAGTGGGGGGGAGGCCTACGAGCAGTACTTC.

The genes are TRBV9 and TRBJ2-6; D not resolved. This CDR3 region has 14 residues. The germline V gene has CDR1 SGDLS and CDR2 YYNGEE. With 4 bases removed from V and 2 bases from J, the gap between germline ends came to 7 bases. The CDR3 DNA is TGTGCCAGCAGCCTCGCCCCTGGGGCCAACGTCCTGACTTTC. This encodes CASSLAPGANVLTF. Combining the CDR3 with reference TRBV9 and TRBJ2-6 gives the whole variable domain DSGVTQTPKHLITATGQRVTLRCSPRSGDLSVYWYQQSLDQGLQFLIQYYNGEERAKGNILERFSAQQFPDLHSELNLSSLELGDSALYFCASSLAPGANVLTFGAGSRLTVL.

This clonotype showed up just a few times. This CDR3 is CASSLSSTSHGELFF. CDR3 coding DNA: TGTGCCAGCAGTTTATCTTCGACTAGCCACGGGGAGCTGTTTTTT. The rearrangement uses TRBV27 and TRBJ2-2; 7 bases map to TRBD2. The trim removed 0 bases at V and 7 bases at J, leaving 5 bases unmatched. Germline V lookup: CDR1 MNHEY, CDR2 SMNVEV (reference sequence). The CDR3 contains 15 residues.

The count of this clonotype is one. V usage is TRBV20-1 and J usage is TRBJ2-7; D remains ambiguous. This CDR3 region has 14 residues. Trimming left V 0 bases short and J 1 base short, with 10 bases between. CDR1 is DFQATT and CDR2 is SNEGSKA in the germline V gene (reference sequence). The CDR3 DNA is TGCAGTGCTAGAGAGAGTGGCAGTTCCTACGAGCAGTACTTC. Amino acids: CSARESGSSYEQYF.

V and J are TRBV20-1 and TRBJ2-1; D is unclear. CDR3 length: 14 residues. The germline V gene encodes CDR1 DFQATT and CDR2 SNEGSKA (reference sequence). Trimming removed 0 bases from V and 4 bases from J, with 10 bases in between. CDR3 nucleotides: TGCAGTGCTAGAGAGGCAGGCTTATACAATGAGCAGTTCTTC. Its translation: CSAREAGLYNEQFF.

V gene TRBV28 combines with J gene TRBJ2-7, with TRBD1 matching over 7 bases. With V trimmed by 6 bases and J by 4 bases, 9 bases remained unmatched. The germline CDR1 and CDR2 sequences are MDHEN and SYDVKM. This CDR3 region has 14 residues. The CDR3 coding sequence is TGTGCCAGCAGCACCGGGACAGTTTTTTACGAGCAGTACTTC. It encodes CASSTGTVFYEQYF.

This clonotype showed up many times. This chain connects TRBV27 to TRBJ2-5; D remains ambiguous. The CDR3 covers 13 residues. Trimming removed 0 bases from V and 2 bases from J, with 4 bases in between. Looked up from germline, CDR1 is MNHEY and CDR2 is SMNVEV (reference sequence). The CDR3 bases are TGTGCCAGCAGTTTATCCGGGCAAGAGACCCAGTACTTC. Amino acid sequence: CASSLSGQETQYF.

This clonotype was counted a few times. V gene TRBV7-6 combines with J gene TRBJ2-7; tentatively, D is TRBD1 (6 bases). The CDR3 contains 13 residues. Between the trimmed V and J ends, which lost 4 bases and 6 bases, there was a span of 13 bases. Germline loops: CDR1 SGHVS, CDR2 FNYEAQ. The CDR3 reads CASSSNRVSEQYF. The DNA of the CDR3 is TGTGCCAGCAGCTCAAACAGGGTTTCCGAGCAGTACTTC.

As regards this clonotype: This may come from a read error, since a much larger clone is one base off. The chain employs TRBV5-1 and TRBJ2-5; 7 bases map to TRBD2. Losses at the gene ends were 4 bases for V and 0 bases for J; bases not matched to a gene: 3. Germline CDR1 is SGHRS and CDR2 is YFSETQ. The CDR3 totals 14 residues. The CDR3 sequence is CASSTGTNQETQYF. DNA for the CDR3: TGCGCCAGCAGCACCGGGACTAACCAAGAGACCCAGTACTTC. The variable domain in full, with the rest retrieved from reference TRBV5-1 and TRBJ2-5, is KAGVTQTPRYLIKTRGQQVTLSCSPISGHRSVSWYQQTPGQGLQFLFEYFSETQRNKGNFPGRFSGRQFSNSRSEMNVSTLELGDSALYLCASSTGTNQETQYFGPGTRLLVL.

This sequence joins TRBV27 and TRBJ2-7; the D gene is possibly TRBD1 (5 bases). The ends were cut back, 3 bases at V and 7 bases at J, with 22 bases in the middle. The CDR3 loop spans 16 amino acids. The V gene's germline CDR1 is MNHEY and CDR2 SMNVEV (reference sequence). The CDR3 DNA follows: TGTGCCAGCAGTTTCGTGGTATTAGGCAGGGAAGTGGAGCAGTACTTC. Translation: CASSFVVLGREVEQYF.

This clonotype was detected only a few times. The chain employs TRBV2 and TRBJ1-5; the D is unclear. V was shortened by 8 bases and J by 1 base, with 15 bases between the two germline ends. Germline V lookup: CDR1 SNHLY, CDR2 FYNNEI. CDR3 size: 15 residues. CDR3 DNA sequence: TGTGCCAGCCGGGCAGTTCCTGGAAGCAATCAGCCCCAGCATTTT. It yields the protein CASRAVPGSNQPQHF. Filled out from reference TRBV2 and TRBJ1-5, the complete variable domain reads EPEVTQTPSHQVTQMGQEVILRCVPISNHLYFYWYRQILGQKVEFLVSFYNNEISEKSEIFDDQFSVERPDGSNFTLKIRSTKLEDSAMYFCASRAVPGSNQPQHFGDGTRLSIL.

This rearrangement joins TRBV5-1 to TRBJ2-2; a weak D match, TRBD1 (6 bases). Trimming left V 4 bases short and J 0 bases short, with 10 bases between. This CDR3 is 15 amino acids long. The germline V gene encodes CDR1 SGHRS and CDR2 YFSETQ. CDR3 protein: CASSQTGPNTGELFF. The CDR3 bases are TGCGCCAGCAGCCAAACAGGGCCGAACACCGGGGAGCTGTTTTTT.

This chain uses TRBV7-2 with TRBJ1-1; D unresolved. Germline lookup yields CDR1 SGHTA and CDR2 FQGNSA. The CDR3 length is 15 residues. V lost 5 bases and J 5 bases, leaving 18 bases between the germline ends. CDR3 residues: CASSQSGPLLTEAFF. Here the CDR3 DNA reads TGTGCCAGCAGCCAGTCCGGGCCCCTCCTTACTGAAGCTTTCTTT.

The V gene is TRBV27, the J gene TRBJ2-2; 10 nucleotides match TRBD2. The V gene end was trimmed by 3 bases and the J gene end by 5 bases; junction bases not matched to a gene: 3. The CDR3 is made up of 15 amino acids. Germline V CDR1 and CDR2: MNHEY, SMNVEV (reference sequence). This chain's CDR3 is CASSFSGGPTGELFF. For the CDR3, the DNA is TGTGCCAGCAGTTTTAGCGGGGGGCCGACCGGGGAGCTGTTTTTT.

This rearrangement joins TRBV12-3 or TRBV12-4 to TRBJ2-2; 9 positions match TRBD1. J was trimmed by 7 bases and V by 5 bases; bases with no gene match: 8. The CDR3 is made up of 15 amino acids. The DNA for the CDR3 is TGTGCCAGCAGTCCACAGGGGGCATCGATCGGGGAGCTGTTTTTT. It yields the protein CASSPQGASIGELFF.

The table lists this clonotype with a few counts. This chain links TRBV29-1 with TRBJ1-2; D possibly corresponds to TRBD1 (5 bases). The CDR3 contains 11 residues. Germline CDR1 and CDR2: SQVTM and ANQGSEA. V shed 7 bases and J shed 8 bases, with 14 bases lying between them. The CDR3 DNA reads as TGCAGCGCCGGGGGACGGAGGGGCTACACCTTC. Translating gives CSAGGRRGYTF.

The chain links TRBV28 to TRBJ2-5; D unresolved. The V end was cut by 1 base, the J end by 1 base, with 16 bases between. The CDR3 is 17 amino acids. CDR1 and CDR2 from the germline V gene are MDHEN and SYDVKM. CDR3 sequence (DNA): TGTGCCAGCAGTTTATTAACGGAGAGCCCCTTCCAAGAGACCCAGTACTTC. Encoded protein: CASSLLTESPFQETQYF.

In this sample, this clonotype turned up many times. This chain links TRBV4-3 with TRBJ2-7; the match to TRBD1 covers 8 bases. The CDR3 length is 15 residues. The V gene end was trimmed by 2 bases and the J gene end by 4 bases; junction bases not matched to a gene: 7. Germline V gives CDR1 LGHNA, CDR2 YSLEER. The CDR3: CASSQSYRTGYEQYF. The CDR3 DNA reads as TGCGCCAGCAGCCAATCCTATCGGACAGGGTACGAGCAGTACTTC.

This clonotype was recorded at least ten times. Sequence at one end of the junction differs from germline and may be a read error. This chain connects TRBV20-1 to TRBJ2-7; the D gene is possibly TRBD1 (6 bases). CDR3 length: 9 residues. Per the germline V gene, CDR1 is DFQATT and CDR2 is SNEGSKA (reference sequence). The CDR3 sequence: CSPGQGIDF. Here the CDR3 DNA reads TGCAGTCCGGGGCAGGGGATTGACTTC.

This clonotype occurred many times. The CDR3 DNA is TGTGCCAAAATGGACAGGGGGCCGGGAGGGGCCAACGTCCTGACTTTC. As protein: CAKMDRGPGGANVLTF. The chain carries TRBV2 and TRBJ2-6, with 11 bases fitting TRBD1. CDR3 size: 16 residues. Trimming took 10 bases from V and 4 from J; bases not matched to a gene: 9. Looked up from germline, CDR1 is SNHLY and CDR2 is FYNNEI.

This clonotype was counted at least ten times. The rearrangement joins TRBV10-2 to TRBJ2-5; TRBD1 aligns across 9 bases. The CDR3 contains 17 residues. V trimming: 0 bases; J trimming: 5 bases; junction bases outside the gene matches: 10. Per the germline V gene, CDR1 is WSHSY and CDR2 is SAAADI. The CDR3 DNA sequence: TGCGCCAGCAGTGAGTCGACAGGGACAGGGCGGCAGGAGACCCAGTACTTC. Translating gives CASSESTGTGRQETQYF.